This T cell receptor (beta chain) was identified during a study of shared clonotypes between healthy human individuals. V was cut by 2 bases and J by 5 bases, with 13 bases left in between. Germline-derived CDR1 and CDR2 are KGHSH and LQKENI. The CDR3 has 15 residues. Findings and caveats of the study: Clonotype sharing among donors, it was expected, would be affected by sequencing depth.

This clone turned up a few times. Antigen: not known. The repertoire was sequenced with immunoSEQ multiplex PCR; TCRdb's copy has only in-frame clones and lacks some. Altogether about 450,000 clones are present, around 75% being singletons, with the ten largest covering over 10%. The sequenced sample was PBMCs. V usage is TRBV18 and J usage is TRBJ2-1; D unresolved. The receptor was derived from a woman aged 40 to 50 in good health. Some clones in this sample may be carry-over from other donors' samples. Here the CDR3 reads CASSPTSEGNNEQFF. The CDR3 DNA follows: TGTGCCAGCTCACCAACGTCAGAAGGGAACAATGAGCAGTTCTTC.